This T cell receptor beta chain comes out of a study of cytomegalovirus exposure and HLA in healthy donors. Primers for the PCR totalled 60 Vbeta and 13 Jbeta. Repertoires were generated with immunoSEQ multiplex PCR, while TCRdb's copy carries only in-frame clones and drops some. This sample carries roughly 130,000 clones, over 60% of them seen once, and the ten largest clones take under 1.5%. The V gene's germline CDR1 is SGHRS and CDR2 YFSETQ. J lost 5 bases, V lost 0 bases, and 7 bases had no gene match. CDR3 length: 15 amino acids. This chain uses TRBV5-1 with TRBJ2-5; 7 bases agree with TRBD1. This clonotype originated in a male donor in good health and CMV-seropositive. The source material was PBMCs. The CDR3 DNA sequence: TGCGCCAGCAGCTTGGGGGCCGTAGGGGGCGAGACCCAGTACTTC. Amino acids: CASSLGAVGGETQYF. Drawing the rest from reference TRBV5-1 and TRBJ2-5, the complete variable domain is KAGVTQTPRYLIKTRGQQVTLSCSPISGHRSVSWYQQTPGQGLQFLFEYFSETQRNKGNFPGRFSGRQFSNSRSEMNVSTLELGDSALYLCASSLGAVGGETQYFGPGTRLLVL.